The 2 T cell receptor beta chains below come from one sample, sequenced in a study of cutaneous CD30+ T cell lymphoproliferative disorder and hepatitis E. Profiling relied on immunoSEQ multiplex PCR, and the TCRdb table lists in-frame clones only, not all of them. Counted here are more than 6,500 clones, approximately 74% occurring once; the ten biggest clones make up under 1.3%. Sequenced input: blood. The receptors come from a human donor with a cutaneous T cell lymphoproliferative disorder associated with hepatitis E virus.

The V gene is TRBV5-6, the J gene TRBJ1-6; the match to TRBD1 covers 8 bases. In germline, CDR1 is SGHDT, CDR2 YYEEEE. The CDR3 extends over 14 amino acids. V shed 4 bases, J shed 9 bases, and the junction held 6 bases outside the gene matches. CDR3 loop: CASSRGQGSSPLHF. The CDR3 coding sequence is TGTGCCAGCAGCCGTGGACAGGGAAGTTCACCCCTCCACTTT.

The chain uses TRBV4-3 and TRBJ2-2; 11 bases line up with TRBD2. The germline V gene encodes CDR1 LGHNA and CDR2 YSLEER. With 0 bases clipped from V and 1 base from J, the junction kept 13 bases outside the gene matches. The CDR3 sequence is 21 residues long. The CDR3 nucleotides are TGCGCCAGCAGCCAAGATACAGTACTAGCGGGAGAAGTCGGGAACACCGGGGAGCTGTTTTTT. As protein: CASSQDTVLAGEVGNTGELFF.